A single sample is the source of the 21 T cell receptor beta chains below, sequenced in a study of OX40 agonist ivuxolimab in advanced cancers. The table came from immunoSEQ multiplex PCR; TCRdb's copy has only in-frame clones and leaves some out. Of tens of thousands of clones listed, around 82% are singletons. Source: CD4+ or CD8+ T cells sorted from blood, taken in a trial of the OX40 agonist ivuxolimab. These receptors were taken from an adult with an advanced solid tumor such as melanoma, head and neck, liver or kidney cancer.

The rearrangement joins TRBV9 to TRBJ2-6; D may correspond to TRBD1 or TRBD2 (5 bases each). Trimming removed 4 bases at V and 2 bases at J, with 10 bases between. The CDR3 spans 15 residues. In germline, CDR1 is SGDLS, CDR2 YYNGEE. CDR3 region: CASSIQGAGANVLTF. The CDR3 region has the DNA TGTGCCAGCAGCATCCAGGGAGCTGGGGCCAACGTCCTGACTTTC.

The V gene is TRBV5-1, the J gene TRBJ1-4, with no clear D. Trimming removed 4 bases at V and 6 bases at J, with 19 bases between. The CDR3 covers 16 residues. CDR1 is SGHRS and CDR2 is YFSETQ in the germline V gene. CDR3 DNA: TGCGCCAGCAGCCGGTCATGGTCGAATGGGGATGAAAAACTGTTTTTT. As protein: CASSRSWSNGDEKLFF.

The chain joins TRBV2 to TRBJ2-7, with 7 positions matching TRBD1. Per the germline V gene, CDR1 is SNHLY and CDR2 is FYNNEI. There are 14 residues in the CDR3. The junction had 6 bases not matched to a gene; V was cut back by 4 bases and J by 3 bases. The CDR3 nucleotides read TGTGCCAGCAGTGCGGGGAACAGGGGCTACGAGCAGTACGTC. Its translation is CASSAGNRGYEQYV.

This clone appeared a single time. V usage is TRBV28 and J usage is TRBJ1-5; D ambiguous. Germline V gene data show CDR1 as MDHEN and CDR2 as SYDVKM. The V and J ends lost 3 bases and 0 bases respectively, with 6 bases between them. The CDR3 length is 14 residues. The CDR3: CASSFGYSNQPQHF. CDR3 sequence (DNA): TGTGCCAGCAGTTTCGGGTATAGCAATCAGCCCCAGCATTTT.

The chain's CDR3 is CASSQVPGQGYEQYV. CDR3 DNA sequence: TGCGCCAGCAGCCAAGTGCCGGGACAGGGCTACGAGCAGTACGTC. The chain employs TRBV4-1 and TRBJ2-7; 9 bases agree with TRBD1. With V trimmed by 1 base and J by 3 bases, 4 bases remained unmatched. Per the germline V gene, CDR1 is MGHRA and CDR2 is YSYEKL. The CDR3 runs 15 residues.

V is TRBV25-1 and J is TRBJ1-1, with TRBD1 as a possible D gene (6 bases). The CDR3 contains 14 residues. Trimming removed 2 bases at V and 3 bases at J, with 10 bases between. Germline V gene data show CDR1 as MGHDK and CDR2 as SYGVNS. CDR3 region: CASSENQGYTEAFF. The CDR3 nucleotides read TGTGCCAGCAGTGAAAACCAGGGGTACACTGAAGCTTTCTTT.

This chain joins TRBV15 and TRBJ1-4; a possible D gene is TRBD1 (5 bases). V was clipped by 0 bases and J by 8 bases, with 13 bases between them. The CDR3 loop spans 15 amino acids. The germline V gene has CDR1 LNHNV and CDR2 YYDKDF (reference sequence). DNA for the CDR3: TGTGCCACCAGCAGAGATGTTCAGGGCCCGGAAAAACTGTTTTTT. As protein: CATSRDVQGPEKLFF.

The chain employs TRBV7-2 and TRBJ1-1; maybe TRBD1 (6 bases). CDR1 and CDR2 (germline): SGHTA, FQGNSA. CDR3 length: 13 amino acids. V lost 5 bases and J 11 bases, leaving 18 bases between the germline ends. The CDR3 spells CASSPRAQGPAFF. In nucleotides, the CDR3 is TGTGCCAGCAGCCCCCGTGCACAGGGCCCCGCTTTCTTT.

CDR3 DNA: TGTGCCAGCAGCTTAGGGGGAGGCGGACACTACGAGCAGTACTTC. This encodes CASSLGGGGHYEQYF. The chain links TRBV7-7 to TRBJ2-7; D might be TRBD2 (6 bases). This CDR3 is built from 15 residues. Trimming left V 1 base short and J 3 bases short, with 13 bases between. CDR1 is SSHAT, CDR2 FNYEAQ, per germline (reference sequence).

CDR3 in amino acids: CASSLAGLNEQFF. The CDR3 DNA follows: TGTGCCAGCAGTTTAGCGGGACTCAATGAGCAGTTCTTC. The chain employs TRBV28 and TRBJ2-1; perhaps TRBD2 as D (6 bases). Germline lookup yields CDR1 MDHEN and CDR2 SYDVKM. V lost 2 bases and J lost 6, with 8 bases in between. The CDR3 extends over 13 amino acids.

Here the CDR3 reads CATSRGTDSNQPQHF. The CDR3 DNA sequence: TGTGCCACCAGCAGAGGCACAGATAGCAATCAGCCCCAGCATTTT. The chain combines TRBV15 with TRBJ1-5; D remains unclear. The germline V gene encodes CDR1 LNHNV and CDR2 YYDKDF (reference sequence). V lost 1 base, J lost 0 bases, and 7 bases lay in between. This CDR3 region has 15 residues.

The chain couples TRBV9 to TRBJ2-5; the D gene could be TRBD1 or TRBD2 (5 bases each). The ends were cut back, 3 bases at V and 1 base at J, with 13 bases in the middle. Germline CDR1 and CDR2: SGDLS and YYNGEE. The CDR3 length is 15 residues. The CDR3 here is CASSGGDGGQETQYF. CDR3 in DNA: TGTGCCAGCAGCGGAGGGGACGGCGGCCAAGAGACCCAGTACTTC.

This clone has only a few counts. This chain links TRBV28 with TRBJ1-5, with 7 bases aligning to TRBD1. V gave up 6 bases and J gave up 5 bases; unmatched junction bases: 13. The germline V gene has CDR1 MDHEN and CDR2 SYDVKM. The CDR3 is 16 residues long. The chain's CDR3 is CASRAGTASYHQPQHF. In DNA, the CDR3 is TGTGCCAGCAGGGCCGGGACAGCCAGTTACCATCAGCCCCAGCATTTT.

This chain links TRBV18 with TRBJ2-1, with TRBD1 matching 8 bases. This CDR3 is 14 amino acids long. Germline lookup yields CDR1 KGHSH and CDR2 LQKENI. V lost 3 bases and J lost 9; bases outside the gene matches: 7. The CDR3 DNA is TGTGCCAGCTCACCTACCGGGACAGGAATTGAGCAGTTCTTC. Its translation: CASSPTGTGIEQFF.

V gene TRBV28 combines with J gene TRBJ2-7; TRBD1 matches at 10 bases. There are 13 residues in the CDR3. In germline, CDR1 is MDHEN, CDR2 SYDVKM. V lost 8 bases to trimming and J lost 4 bases; unmatched junction nucleotides: 5. The CDR3, as DNA: TGTGCCAGCCTCGGGACAGGGGATTACGAGCAGTACTTC. Its protein is CASLGTGDYEQYF.

The chain has TRBV12-5 and TRBJ1-1; the D is unclear. The germline CDR1 and CDR2 sequences are LGHNT and FRNRAP. This CDR3 region has 14 residues. The V end lost 1 base, the J end lost 3 bases, and 9 bases lay between the germline ends. CDR3 in amino acids: CASGLGLGDTEAFF. For the CDR3, the DNA is TGTGCTAGTGGTTTGGGCTTAGGAGACACTGAAGCTTTCTTT.

V and J are TRBV7-3 and TRBJ2-7; D gene uncertain. V was shortened by 1 base and J by 3 bases, with 13 bases between the two germline ends. The CDR3 spans 15 residues. Germline V gives CDR1 SGHTA, CDR2 FQGTGA. The CDR3 loop is CASSLINRNSYEQYV. The CDR3 DNA is TGTGCCAGCAGCTTAATAAACCGAAACAGCTACGAGCAGTACGTC.

This chain links TRBV2 with TRBJ2-3; weak D call: TRBD1 (6 bases). The germline V gene has CDR1 SNHLY and CDR2 FYNNEI. The CDR3 contains 13 residues. Trimming removed 6 bases from V and 5 bases from J, with 12 bases in between. The CDR3 reads CASSDTGLDTQYF. DNA for the CDR3: TGTGCCAGCAGCGACACAGGGTTAGATACGCAGTATTTT. The variable domain in full, with the rest retrieved from reference TRBV2 and TRBJ2-3, is EPEVTQTPSHQVTQMGQEVILRCVPISNHLYFYWYRQILGQKVEFLVSFYNNEISEKSEIFDDQFSVERPDGSNFTLKIRSTKLEDSAMYFCASSDTGLDTQYFGPGTRLTVL.

V usage is TRBV5-1 and J usage is TRBJ1-1; a weak D match, TRBD1 (6 bases). CDR1 SGHRS and CDR2 YFSETQ come from the germline V gene. Trimming stripped 1 base from V and 8 bases from J, with 12 bases between. This CDR3 contains 13 residues. In DNA, the CDR3 is TGCGCCAGCAGCTTGTATGGGGGCAGGGAAGCTTTCTTT. Its translation: CASSLYGGREAFF.

The CDR3 DNA sequence: TGTGCCTGGAGTGAGGGTAATAGCAATCAGCCCCAGCATTTT. This codes for CAWSEGNSNQPQHF. The chain employs TRBV30 and TRBJ1-5; D is uncertain. Between the trimmed V and J ends, which lost 1 base and 0 bases, there was a span of 7 bases. Germline CDR1 reads GTSNPN; CDR2 reads SVGIG (reference sequence). The CDR3 length is 14 residues.

V gene TRBV5-4 combines with J gene TRBJ2-3; TRBD1 is a possible D gene (6 bases). The V end was cut by 7 bases, the J end by 6 bases, with 15 bases between. Germline V gene data show CDR1 as SGHNT and CDR2 as YYREEE (reference sequence). The CDR3 sequence is 13 residues long. In DNA, the CDR3 is TGTGCCAGCGCCCGGGACCAGGGGGATACGCAGTATTTT. Protein: CASARDQGDTQYF.